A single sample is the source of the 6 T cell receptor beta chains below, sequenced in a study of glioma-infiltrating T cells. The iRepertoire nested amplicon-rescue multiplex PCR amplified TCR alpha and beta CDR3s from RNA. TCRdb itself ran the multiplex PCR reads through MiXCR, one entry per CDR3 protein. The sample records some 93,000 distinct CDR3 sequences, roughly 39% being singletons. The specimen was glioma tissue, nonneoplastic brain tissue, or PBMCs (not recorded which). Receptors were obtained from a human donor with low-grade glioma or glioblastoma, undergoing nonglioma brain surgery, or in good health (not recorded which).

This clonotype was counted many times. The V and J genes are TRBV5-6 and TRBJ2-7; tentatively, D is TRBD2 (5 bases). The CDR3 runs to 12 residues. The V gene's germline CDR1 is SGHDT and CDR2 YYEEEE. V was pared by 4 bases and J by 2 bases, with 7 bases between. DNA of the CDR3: TGTGCCAGCAGCACCGGGACCTACGAGCAGTACTTC. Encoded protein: CASSTGTYEQYF.

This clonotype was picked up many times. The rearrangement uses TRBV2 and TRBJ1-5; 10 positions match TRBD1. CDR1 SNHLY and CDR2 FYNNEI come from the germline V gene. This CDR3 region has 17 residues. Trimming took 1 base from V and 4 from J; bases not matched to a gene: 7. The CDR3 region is CASSEGPRTGGNQPQHF. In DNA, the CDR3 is TGTGCCAGCAGTGAAGGGCCACGGACAGGGGGGAATCAGCCCCAGCATTTT.

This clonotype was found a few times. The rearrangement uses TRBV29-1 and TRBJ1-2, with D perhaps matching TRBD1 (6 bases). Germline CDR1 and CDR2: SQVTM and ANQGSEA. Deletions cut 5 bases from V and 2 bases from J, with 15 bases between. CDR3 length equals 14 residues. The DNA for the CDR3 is TGCAGCGTTTTTGACGGACAGTCCAACTATGGCTACACCTTC. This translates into CSVFDGQSNYGYTF.

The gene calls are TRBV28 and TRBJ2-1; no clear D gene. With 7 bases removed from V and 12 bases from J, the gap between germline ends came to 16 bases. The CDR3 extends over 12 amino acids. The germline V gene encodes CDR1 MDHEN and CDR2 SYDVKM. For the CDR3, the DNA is TGTGCCAGCATTAGCCCCGGGCAGTGGCAGTTCTTC. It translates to CASISPGQWQFF.

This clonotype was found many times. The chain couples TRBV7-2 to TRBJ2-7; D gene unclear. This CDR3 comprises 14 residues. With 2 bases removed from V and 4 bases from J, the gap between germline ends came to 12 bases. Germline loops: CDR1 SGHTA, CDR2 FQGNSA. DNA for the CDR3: TGTGCCAGCAGCTTACGAGTCTCAACGTACGAGCAGTACTTC. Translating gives CASSLRVSTYEQYF.

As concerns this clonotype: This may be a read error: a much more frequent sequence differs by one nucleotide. CDR3 coding DNA: TGTGCCAGCAGCCAAATGGGATTTAGCGGCGGGGGGGGACGTCAAGATACCCAGTACTTC. Encoded protein: CASSQMGFSGGGGRQDTQYF. The V and J genes are TRBV3-1 and TRBJ2-5, with TRBD2 identical over 9 bases. The CDR3 totals 20 residues. Germline lookup yields CDR1 LGHDT and CDR2 YNNKEL (reference sequence).